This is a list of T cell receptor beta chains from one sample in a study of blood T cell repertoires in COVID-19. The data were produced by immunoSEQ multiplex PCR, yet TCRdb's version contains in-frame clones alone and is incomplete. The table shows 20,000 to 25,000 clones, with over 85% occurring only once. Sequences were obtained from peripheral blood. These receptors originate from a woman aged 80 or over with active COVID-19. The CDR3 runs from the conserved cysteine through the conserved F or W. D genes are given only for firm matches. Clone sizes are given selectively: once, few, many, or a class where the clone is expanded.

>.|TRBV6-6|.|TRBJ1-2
CASRERTDANYGYTF
TGTGCCAGCAGGGAAAGGACAGACGCGAACTATGGCTACACCTTC
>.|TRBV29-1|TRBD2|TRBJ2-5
CSVGIAGGRQETQYF
TGCAGCGTTGGAATAGCGGGGGGACGGCAAGAGACCCAGTACTTC
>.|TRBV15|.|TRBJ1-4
CATSLGGMDEKLFF
TGTGCCACCAGCCTTGGAGGGATGGATGAAAAACTGTTTTTT
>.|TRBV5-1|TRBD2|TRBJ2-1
CASTLAGVSNEQFF
TGCGCCAGCACGCTAGCGGGGGTATCCAATGAGCAGTTCTTC
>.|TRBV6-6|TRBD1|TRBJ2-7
CASSYGTGKSEQYF
TGTGCCAGCAGTTACGGGACAGGGAAGTCCGAGCAGTACTTC
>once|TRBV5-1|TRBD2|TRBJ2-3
CASSLDGAGGTDTQYF
TGCGCCAGCAGCTTGGATGGAGCGGGGGGCACAGATACGCAGTATTTT
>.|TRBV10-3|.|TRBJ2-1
CAISLEVYNEQFF
TGTGCCATCAGTCTAGAGGTCTACAATGAGCAGTTCTTC
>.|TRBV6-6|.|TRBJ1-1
CASSYTTETEAFF
TGTGCCAGCAGTTACACTACTGAGACTGAAGCTTTCTTT
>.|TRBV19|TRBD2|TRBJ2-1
CASSIGQRGGWSEQFF
TGTGCCAGTAGTATAGGACAGCGGGGGGGCTGGAGTGAGCAGTTCTTC
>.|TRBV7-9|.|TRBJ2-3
CASSLTGSTDTQYF
TGTGCCAGCAGCTTAACAGGGAGTACAGATACGCAGTATTTT
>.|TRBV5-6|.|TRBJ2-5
CASSPDQEGETQYF
TGTGCCAGCAGCCCCGACCAGGAGGGGGAGACCCAGTACTTC
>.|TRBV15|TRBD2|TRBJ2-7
CATSRGGLGYEQYF
TGTGCCACCAGCAGAGGCGGACTAGGCTACGAGCAGTACTTC
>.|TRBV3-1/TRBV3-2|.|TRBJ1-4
CASSFSAGDEKLFF
TGTGCCAGCAGCTTTTCCGCCGGGGATGAAAAACTGTTTTTT
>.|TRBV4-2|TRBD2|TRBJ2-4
CASSQDGGGGDIQYF
TGTGCCAGCAGCCAAGATGGCGGGGGGGGCGACATTCAGTACTTC
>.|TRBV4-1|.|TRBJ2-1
CASSRQAESEQFF
TGCGCCAGCAGCCGACAGGCTGAGAGTGAGCAGTTCTTC
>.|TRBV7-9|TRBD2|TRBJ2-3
CASRRLAGDPDTQYF
TGTGCCAGCAGGCGACTAGCGGGGGATCCCGATACGCAGTATTTT
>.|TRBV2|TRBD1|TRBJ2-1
CASSPQGHEQFF
TGTGCCAGCAGCCCACAGGGGCATGAGCAGTTCTTC
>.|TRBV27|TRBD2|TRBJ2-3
CASSHLLAGGADTQYF
TGTGCCAGCAGTCACTTACTAGCGGGGGGAGCAGATACGCAGTATTTT
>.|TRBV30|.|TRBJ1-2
CAWSLGHNYGYTF
TGTGCCTGGAGTCTCGGACATAACTATGGCTACACCTTC
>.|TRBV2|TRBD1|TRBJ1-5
CASSAGQSNQPQHF
TGTGCCAGCAGCGCGGGACAGAGCAATCAGCCCCAGCATTTT
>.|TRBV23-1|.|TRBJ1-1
CASSQSKGGKGTEAFF
TGCGCCAGCAGTCAATCGAAAGGGGGTAAGGGGACTGAAGCTTTCTTT
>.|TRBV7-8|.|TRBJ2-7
CASSLGTGSSYEQYF
TGTGCCAGCAGCTTAGGAACAGGGAGCTCCTACGAGCAGTACTTC
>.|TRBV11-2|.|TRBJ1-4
CASSLGRAEKLFF
TGTGCCAGCAGCTTAGGACGAGCGGAAAAACTGTTTTTT
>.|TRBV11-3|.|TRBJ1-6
CASSSNRPQGSNSPLHF
TGTGCCAGCAGCTCAAACAGACCCCAGGGTAGTAATTCACCCCTCCACTTT
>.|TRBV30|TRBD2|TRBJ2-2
CATTSGLNTGELFF
TGTGCCACGACTAGCGGCCTTAACACCGGGGAGCTGTTTTTT
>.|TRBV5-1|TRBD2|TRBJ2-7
CASSLWRGGTYEQYF
TGCGCCAGCAGCTTATGGCGGGGGGGGACCTACGAGCAGTACTTC
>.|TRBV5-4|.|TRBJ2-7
CASSFRGATTKEQYF
TGTGCCAGCAGCTTCAGGGGCGCCACTACTAAAGAGCAGTACTTC
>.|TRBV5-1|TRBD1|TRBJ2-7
CASSQTGTGASWRDYEQYF
TGCGCCAGCAGCCAAACCGGGACAGGGGCCAGTTGGAGGGATTACGAGCAGTACTTC
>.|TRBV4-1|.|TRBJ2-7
CASSLHRESSYEQYF
TGCGCCAGCAGCCTCCACAGGGAAAGCTCCTACGAGCAGTACTTC
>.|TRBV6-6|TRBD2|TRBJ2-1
CASSYVAGGNEQFF
TGTGCCAGCAGTTACGTAGCGGGGGGCAATGAGCAGTTCTTC
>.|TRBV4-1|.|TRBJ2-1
CASSLLGGREEQFF
TGCGCCAGCAGCCTACTTGGCGGTCGGGAAGAGCAGTTCTTC
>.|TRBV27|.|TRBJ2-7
CASSYRALLYEQYF
TGTGCCAGCAGCTACAGGGCTCTTCTCTACGAGCAGTACTTC
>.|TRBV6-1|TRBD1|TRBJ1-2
CASSDPTGELNYGYTF
TGTGCCAGCAGTGACCCTACAGGGGAACTCAACTATGGCTACACCTTC
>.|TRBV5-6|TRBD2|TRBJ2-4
CAGPSGGAFWNIQYF
TGTGCCGGCCCTAGCGGGGGGGCCTTTTGGAACATTCAGTACTTC
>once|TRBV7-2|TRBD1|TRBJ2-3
CASSLGGGGIDTQYF
TGTGCCAGCAGCTTAGGAGGGGGCGGAATAGATACGCAGTATTTT
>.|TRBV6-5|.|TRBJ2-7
CASSDSLPREQYF
TGTGCCAGCAGTGACTCCCTCCCGCGGGAGCAGTACTTC
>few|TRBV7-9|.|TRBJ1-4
CASSPRTTTDEKLFF
TGTGCCAGCAGCCCCCGGACGACTACGGATGAAAAACTGTTTTTT
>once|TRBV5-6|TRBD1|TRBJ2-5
CASQHRGETQYF
TGTGCCAGCCAGCACAGGGGGGAGACCCAGTACTTC
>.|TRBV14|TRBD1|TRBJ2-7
CASSQAATGGKQYF
TGTGCCAGCAGCCAGGCCGCAACAGGGGGCAAGCAGTACTTC
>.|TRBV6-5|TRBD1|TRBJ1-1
CATTQGPANTEAFF
TGTGCCACCACACAGGGGCCGGCGAACACTGAAGCTTTCTTT
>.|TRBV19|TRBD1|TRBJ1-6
CASSIQGQGLFYNSPLHF
TGTGCCAGTAGTATACAGGGACAGGGATTGTTCTATAATTCACCCCTCCACTTT
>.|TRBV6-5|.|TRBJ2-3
CASSYSSGGGDTQYF
TGTGCCAGCAGTTACTCATCGGGGGGCGGAGATACGCAGTATTTT
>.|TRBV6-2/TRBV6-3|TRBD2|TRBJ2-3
CASSYSAGGTDTQYF
TGTGCCAGCAGTTACTCAGCGGGGGGCACAGATACGCAGTATTTT
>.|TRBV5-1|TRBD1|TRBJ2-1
CASRKDRSYNEQFF
TGCGCCAGCCGCAAGGACAGGAGCTACAATGAGCAGTTCTTC
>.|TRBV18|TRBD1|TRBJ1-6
CASSPQPGGGSPLHF
TGTGCCAGCTCACCACAACCAGGGGGCGGCTCACCCCTCCACTTT
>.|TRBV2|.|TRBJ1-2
CASSDRLAGAGYGYTF
TGTGCCAGCAGTGATCGCTTGGCAGGTGCTGGCTATGGCTACACCTTC
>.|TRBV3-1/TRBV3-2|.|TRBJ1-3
CASSQGEVSGNTIYF
TGTGCCAGCAGCCAAGGTGAGGTGTCTGGAAACACCATATATTTT
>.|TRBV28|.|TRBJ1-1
CASTSSGGLPEAFF
TGTGCCAGCACCTCCAGCGGGGGGTTGCCTGAAGCTTTCTTT
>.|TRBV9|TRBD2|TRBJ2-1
CASSAYLAGLYNEQFF
TGTGCCAGCAGCGCCTATCTAGCGGGACTTTACAATGAGCAGTTCTTC
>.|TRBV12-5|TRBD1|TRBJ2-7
CASGFGTGGFGDEQYF
TGTGCTAGTGGTTTTGGGACAGGGGGCTTTGGGGACGAGCAGTACTTC
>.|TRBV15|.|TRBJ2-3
CATSRDGQLGTDTQYF
TGTGCCACCAGCAGAGACGGACAGTTGGGGACAGATACGCAGTATTTT
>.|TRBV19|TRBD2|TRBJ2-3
CASSSGTSGGLSF
TGTGCCAGTAGTTCCGGGACTAGCGGGGGTCTTTCGTTT
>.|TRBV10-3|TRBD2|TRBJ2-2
CAHRGGDTGELFF
TGTGCACACCGGGGGGGTGACACCGGGGAGCTGTTTTTT
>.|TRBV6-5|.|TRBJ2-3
CASSPHQQGPTQYF
TGTGCCAGCAGTCCCCACCAGCAGGGGCCTACGCAGTATTTT
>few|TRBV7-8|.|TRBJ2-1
CASSSLVGANTEQFF
TGTGCCAGCAGCTCTCTGGTGGGGGCCAATACTGAGCAGTTCTTC
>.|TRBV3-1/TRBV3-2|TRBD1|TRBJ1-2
CASSQSAGGNYGYTF
TGTGCCAGCAGCCAGAGCGCAGGGGGTAACTATGGCTACACCTTC
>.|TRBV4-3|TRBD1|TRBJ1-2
CASSQDQGALSYGYTF
TGCGCCAGCAGCCAAGATCAGGGGGCTCTAAGCTATGGCTACACCTTC
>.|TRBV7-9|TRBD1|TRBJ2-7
CASSGGTGFDEQYF
TGTGCCAGCAGCGGCGGGACAGGGTTTGACGAGCAGTACTTC